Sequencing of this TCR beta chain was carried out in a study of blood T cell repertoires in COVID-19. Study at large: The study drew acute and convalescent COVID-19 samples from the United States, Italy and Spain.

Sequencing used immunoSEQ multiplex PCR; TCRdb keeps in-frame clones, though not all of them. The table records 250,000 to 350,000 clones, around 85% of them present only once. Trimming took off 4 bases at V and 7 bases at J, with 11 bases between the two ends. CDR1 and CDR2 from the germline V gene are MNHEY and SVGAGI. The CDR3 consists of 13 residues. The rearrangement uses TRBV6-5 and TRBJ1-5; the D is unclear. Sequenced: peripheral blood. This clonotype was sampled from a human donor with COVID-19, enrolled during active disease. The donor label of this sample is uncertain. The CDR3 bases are TGTGCCAGCAGTTTTAGTTTGAGACAGCCCCAGCATTTT. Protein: CASSFSLRQPQHF.